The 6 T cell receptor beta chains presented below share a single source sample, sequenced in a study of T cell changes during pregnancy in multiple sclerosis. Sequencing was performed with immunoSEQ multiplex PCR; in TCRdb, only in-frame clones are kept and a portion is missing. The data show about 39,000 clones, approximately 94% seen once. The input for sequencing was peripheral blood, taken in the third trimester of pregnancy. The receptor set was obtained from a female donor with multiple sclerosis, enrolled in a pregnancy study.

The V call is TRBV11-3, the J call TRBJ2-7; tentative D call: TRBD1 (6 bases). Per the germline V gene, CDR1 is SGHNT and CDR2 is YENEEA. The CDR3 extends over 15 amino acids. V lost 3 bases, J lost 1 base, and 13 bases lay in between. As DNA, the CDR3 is TGTGCCAGCAGCTTGTTCCGGGACACGTCCTACGAGCAGTACTTC. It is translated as CASSLFRDTSYEQYF.

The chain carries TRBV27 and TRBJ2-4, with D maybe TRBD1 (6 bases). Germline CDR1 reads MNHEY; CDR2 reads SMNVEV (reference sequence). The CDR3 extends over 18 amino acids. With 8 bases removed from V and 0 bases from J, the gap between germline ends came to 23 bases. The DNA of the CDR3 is TGTGCCAGCCGTCGGCAGGGGACCACCTCGGGAGCCAAAAACATTCAGTACTTC. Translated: CASRRQGTTSGAKNIQYF.

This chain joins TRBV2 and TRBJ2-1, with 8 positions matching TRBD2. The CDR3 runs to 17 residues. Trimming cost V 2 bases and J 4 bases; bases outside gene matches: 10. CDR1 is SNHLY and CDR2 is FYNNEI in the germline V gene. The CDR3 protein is CASSEPQAGDEYNEQFF. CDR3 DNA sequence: TGTGCCAGCAGTGAACCTCAAGCGGGGGATGAATACAATGAGCAGTTCTTC.

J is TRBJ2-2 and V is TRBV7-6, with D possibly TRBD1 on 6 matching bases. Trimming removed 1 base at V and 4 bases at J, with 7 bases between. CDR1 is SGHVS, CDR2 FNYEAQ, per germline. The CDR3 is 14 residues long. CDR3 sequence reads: CASSLVGGTGELFF. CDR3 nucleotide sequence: TGTGCCAGCAGCTTAGTAGGGGGCACCGGGGAGCTGTTTTTT.

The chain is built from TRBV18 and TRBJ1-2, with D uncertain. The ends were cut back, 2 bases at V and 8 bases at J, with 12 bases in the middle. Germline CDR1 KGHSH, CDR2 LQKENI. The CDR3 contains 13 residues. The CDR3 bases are TGTGCCAGCTCACCAAAAGAGGGCTACGGCTACACCTTC. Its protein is CASSPKEGYGYTF.

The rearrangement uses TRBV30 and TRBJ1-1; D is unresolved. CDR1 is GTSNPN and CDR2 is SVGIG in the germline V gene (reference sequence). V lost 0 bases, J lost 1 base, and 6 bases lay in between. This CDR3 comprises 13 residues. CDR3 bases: TGTGCCTGGAGTGTAATGAGGAACACTGAAGCTTTCTTT. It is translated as CAWSVMRNTEAFF.